The subject of this entry is one TCR beta chain. Its matching antigen is unknown. This specimen comes from a study of a mutant IDH1 vaccine in newly diagnosed glioma. As for the study in general: Standard pretreatment was either radiotherapy, temozolomide, or, for most, radiochemotherapy with temozolomide.

Study-wide points: Alterations occurring in top peripheral T cell clonotypes seemed unrelated to pseudoprogression.

The method was immunoSEQ multiplex PCR; TCRdb's version includes in-frame clones alone and lacks a portion of them. The data contain around 94,000 clones, around 92% of them singletons. CDR3 length: 12 amino acids. Germline CDR1 reads SQVTM; CDR2 reads ANQGSEA. The V gene lost 7 bases and the J gene lost 4 bases, with 13 bases spanning the gap. As for time point: week 47, end of study. Vaccine doses each comprised 300 ug of mutant IDH1 20-mer peptide, with topical imiquimod. The chain joins TRBV29-1 to TRBJ1-2; a weak D match, TRBD1 (5 bases). This receptor was identified in a woman between 50 and 59 years old with glioma. Sequenced material: PBMCs, taken from a glioma patient whose treatment included an IDH1 peptide vaccine. The CDR3 sequence is CSAVQAPYGYTF. In nucleotides, the CDR3 is TGCAGCGCCGTACAGGCCCCCTATGGCTACACCTTC.